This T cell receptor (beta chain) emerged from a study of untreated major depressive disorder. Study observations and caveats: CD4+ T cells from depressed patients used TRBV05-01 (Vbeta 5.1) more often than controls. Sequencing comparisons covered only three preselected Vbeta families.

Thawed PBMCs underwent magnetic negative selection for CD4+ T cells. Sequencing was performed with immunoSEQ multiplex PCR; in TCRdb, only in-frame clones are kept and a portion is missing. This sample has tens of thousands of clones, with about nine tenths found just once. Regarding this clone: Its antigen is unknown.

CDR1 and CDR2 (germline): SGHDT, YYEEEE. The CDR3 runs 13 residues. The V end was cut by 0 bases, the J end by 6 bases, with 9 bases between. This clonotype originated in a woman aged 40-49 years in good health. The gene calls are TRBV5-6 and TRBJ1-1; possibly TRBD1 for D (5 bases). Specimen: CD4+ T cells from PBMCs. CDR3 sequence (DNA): TGTGCCAGCAGCTTGGCAGGGAGCCCTGAAGCTTTCTTT. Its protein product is CASSLAGSPEAFF.